Listed here is a single T cell receptor beta chain. Participants were aged about 18 to 90 years, lived in 24 US areas, and enrolled virtually. Sequenced by immunoSEQ multiplex PCR; TCRdb stores in-frame clones only, minus some. The table records 200,000 or so clones, over 75% of them present only once. The source of the sample is a study of blood T cell repertoires in COVID-19. Study-level information: Acute-phase and convalescent COVID-19 samples originated in the United States, Italy and Spain.

V lost 5 bases and J lost 10; bases outside the gene matches: 12. Germline V gene data show CDR1 as SGHRS and CDR2 as YFSETQ. The CDR3 loop spans 16 amino acids. This receptor was obtained from a woman aged 18-35 years in a cohort exposed to, infected with or recovered from COVID-19 (not recorded which). This chain uses TRBV5-1 with TRBJ1-6; TRBD1 matches 10 bases. Sequencing used PBMCs or T cells enriched from blood (not recorded which). CDR3 residues: CASRRDRGDLGSPLHF. The CDR3, as DNA: TGCGCCAGCAGGCGGGACAGGGGTGATTTGGGGTCACCCCTCCACTTT.